This T cell receptor delta chain originates from a study of gamma-delta T cells after stem cell transplantation. Per germline, CDR1 GEAIGNYY and CDR2 EKD. V was clipped by 2 bases and J by 2 bases; unmatched bases: 10. This CDR3 has 16 residues. TCRdb reprocessed the RT-PCR reads through CATT. The sample lists roughly 2,000 delta-chain clones, roughly 4.8% occurring once. Regarding this clone: TCRdb shows a much larger clone's protein in place of this DNA's translation, and the two differ at residue 8, likely through a read error; the protein shown is translated from the DNA.

This sequence was found in a human donor. It is not recorded whose cells these are; they may come from a transplant donor. The chain combines TRDV2 with TRDJ1, with 7 bases lining up with TRDD3. The sample comprised gamma-delta T cells. The CDR3 nucleotides are TGTGCCTGTGACAATCTGGGGGCTACGCGTACCGATAAACTCATCTTT. It specifies CACDNLGATRTDKLIF.